The sequence of this TCR beta chain was determined in a study of blood T cell repertoires in COVID-19. Across the whole study: Sample material is recorded as cDNA or gDNA derived from T cells, B-cell-depleted T cells, or PBMCs.

The protocol was immunoSEQ multiplex PCR, while the TCRdb copy is restricted to in-frame clones and leaves out a portion. The sample comprises 150,000 or so clones, 83% of which are singletons, and 9% to 13% rests with the top ten. The V end lost 6 bases, the J end lost 5 bases, and 17 bases lay between the germline ends. There are 14 residues in the CDR3. CDR1 is MGHRA, CDR2 YSYEKL, per germline. The clonotype was recovered from an older woman with COVID-19, enrolled during active disease. What was sequenced was peripheral blood. The gene calls are TRBV4-1 and TRBJ2-7, with D maybe TRBD2 (6 bases). The CDR3 nucleotides read TGCGCCAGCAGTTCACTACAGGAGGGACACGAGCAGTACTTC. Protein sequence: CASSSLQEGHEQYF.